The entry that follows covers one T cell receptor (beta chain) sequence. The record originates from a study of cytomegalovirus exposure and HLA in healthy donors. The CDR3 has 15 residues. V dropped 2 bases and J dropped 0 bases, with 8 bases sitting between them. Germline V lookup: CDR1 GTSNPN, CDR2 SVGIG (reference sequence). 60 Vbeta and 13 Jbeta primers were used in PCR. Assay: immunoSEQ multiplex PCR; the TCRdb copy retains only in-frame clones and omits some. The sample yields some 130,000 clones, around 80% seen once. The rearrangement links TRBV30 to TRBJ2-6; no clear D gene. Material: PBMCs. This TCR was recovered from a woman aged 35 to 49 in good health and CMV-seronegative. As DNA, the CDR3 is TGTGCCTGGAGTCCCGTCTACTCTGGGGCCAACGTCCTGACTTTC. It specifies CAWSPVYSGANVLTF.